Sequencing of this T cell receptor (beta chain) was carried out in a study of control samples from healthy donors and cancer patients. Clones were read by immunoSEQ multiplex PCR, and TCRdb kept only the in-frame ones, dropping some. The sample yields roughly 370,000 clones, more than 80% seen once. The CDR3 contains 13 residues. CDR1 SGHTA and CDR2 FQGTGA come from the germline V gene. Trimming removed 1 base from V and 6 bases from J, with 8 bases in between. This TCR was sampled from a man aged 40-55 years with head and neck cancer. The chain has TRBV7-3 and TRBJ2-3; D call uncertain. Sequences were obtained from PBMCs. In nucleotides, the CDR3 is TGTGCCAGCAGCTTAAATCAGAGGGATACGCAGTATTTT. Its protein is CASSLNQRDTQYF. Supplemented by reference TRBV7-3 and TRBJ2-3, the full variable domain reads GAGVSQTPSNKVTEKGKYVELRCDPISGHTALYWYRQSLGQGPEFLIYFQGTGAADDSGLPNDRFFAVRPEGSVSTLKIQRTERGDSAVYLCASSLNQRDTQYFGPGTRLTVL.